This T cell receptor (beta chain) was captured by sequencing in a study of CD8 T cells in ankylosing spondylitis. From the 5' RACE reads, TCRdb called clonotypes with MiXCR, one entry per CDR3 protein. This table holds 200,000 to 300,000 distinct CDR3 sequences, about 24% found once. Trimming pared 5 bases from V and 4 bases from J, leaving 10 bases between. The CDR3 totals 13 residues. This clonotype was detected only a few times. This chain links TRBV12-3 or TRBV12-4 with TRBJ2-3, with D uncertain. Material: blood, either unsorted or a sorted T cell fraction (not recorded which). This clonotype was obtained from a male donor with ankylosing spondylitis or in good health (not recorded which). The CDR3 DNA is TGTGCCAGCAGTGGGGTGGGCGCAGATACGCAGTATTTT. Protein product: CASSGVGADTQYF.